Listed below are T cell receptor beta chains from one sample, sequenced in a study of radiation and T cells in renal cell carcinoma. TCRdb keeps only in-frame clones here, not all; method: immunoSEQ multiplex PCR. The data show under 150,000 clones, 81% seen once. Material: blood, obtained from a patient whose treatment included radiotherapy and nephrectomy. The origin of the receptors is a woman aged 60-75 years with renal cell carcinoma. The CDR3 runs from the conserved cysteine through the conserved F or W. A D gene is named only where the DNA matches it firmly. Clone size is shown for a subset of rows, as once, few, many or a class of expanded clone.

D | J | V | size | CDR3 | DNA
NA | TRBJ1-3 | TRBV5-4 | few | CAGGSSGNTIYF | TGTGCCGGGGGAAGCTCAGGAAACACCATATATTTT
NA | TRBJ2-2 | TRBV29-1 | few | CSVDPSNTGELFF | TGCAGCGTTGACCCGAGTAACACCGGGGAGCTGTTTTTT
NA | TRBJ1-1 | TRBV2 | few | CASSLGGGGAEAFF | TGTGCCAGCAGCCTCGGGGGAGGGGGGGCTGAAGCTTTCTTT
NA | TRBJ1-1 | TRBV28 | NA | CASRAIWTEAFF | TGTGCCAGCAGAGCCATTTGGACTGAAGCTTTCTTT
TRBD2 | TRBJ2-3 | TRBV7-6 | NA | CASSLGTSGSRTDTQYF | TGTGCCAGCAGCTTAGGGACTAGCGGAAGTCGCACAGATACGCAGTATTTT
TRBD1 | TRBJ1-5 | TRBV5-1 | NA | CASSSEGQGNQPQHF | TGCGCCAGCAGCTCTGAGGGACAGGGTAATCAGCCCCAGCATTTT
NA | TRBJ2-3 | TRBV4-3 | once | CASSQGHTDTQYF | TGCGCCAGCAGCCAAGGTCATACGGATACGCAGTATTTT
NA | TRBJ1-3 | TRBV5-6 | few | CASTYPGSGNTIYF | TGTGCCAGCACCTACCCAGGCTCTGGAAACACCATATATTTT
NA | TRBJ1-1 | TRBV5-4 | once | CASKSGGATEAFF | TGTGCCAGCAAATCCGGGGGGGCCACTGAAGCTTTCTTT
NA | TRBJ1-3 | TRBV7-8 | NA | CASSPGTHSGNTIYF | TGTGCCAGCAGTCCCGGGACCCACTCTGGAAACACCATATATTTT
TRBD2 | TRBJ2-5 | TRBV5-8 | NA | CASSLRSGGETQYF | TGTGCCAGCAGCTTGAGGTCGGGGGGAGAGACCCAGTACTTC
TRBD1 | TRBJ1-2 | TRBV20-1 | NA | CSAGQGNGYTF | TGCAGTGCCGGACAGGGAAATGGCTACACCTTC
NA | TRBJ2-1 | TRBV7-3 | NA | CASGDGTYNEQFF | TGTGCCAGCGGGGACGGGACCTACAATGAGCAGTTCTTC
TRBD1 | TRBJ1-1 | TRBV18 | NA | CASSAGTGGVGTEAFF | TGTGCCAGCTCAGCGGGGACAGGGGGCGTCGGCACTGAAGCTTTCTTT
TRBD1 | TRBJ2-1 | TRBV6-7 | NA | CASSYSGTVDNEQFF | TGTGCCAGCAGTTACTCCGGGACAGTTGACAATGAGCAGTTCTTC
TRBD1 | TRBJ2-1 | TRBV5-1 | NA | CASSLAPGQGYNEQFF | TGCGCCAGCAGCTTGGCCCCGGGACAGGGATACAATGAGCAGTTCTTC
NA | TRBJ1-4 | TRBV29-1 | NA | CSVELGAAFNEKLFF | TGCAGCGTTGAACTCGGGGCTGCCTTTAATGAAAAACTGTTTTTT
TRBD1 | TRBJ1-1 | TRBV5-1 | NA | CASTRTGDTEAFF | TGCGCCAGCACCAGGACAGGGGACACTGAAGCTTTCTTT
NA | TRBJ1-1 | TRBV6-6 | NA | CASRRGWGTEAFF | TGTGCCAGCCGGCGGGGTTGGGGCACTGAAGCTTTCTTT
NA | TRBJ1-5 | TRBV28 | few | CASTRVGGQPQHF | TGTGCCAGCACCAGGGTGGGAGGTCAGCCCCAGCATTTT
TRBD1 | TRBJ1-6 | TRBV6-1 | NA | CASSKGTGVSSSPLHF | TGTGCCAGCAGTAAAGGGACAGGGGTATCCTCTTCACCCCTCCACTTT
NA | TRBJ1-5 | TRBV7-6 | NA | CASSLAQGPNQPQHF | TGTGCCAGCAGCTTAGCGCAGGGACCCAATCAGCCCCAGCATTTT
TRBD1 | TRBJ2-7 | TRBV9 | NA | CASSPGQAAYEQYF | TGTGCCAGCAGCCCGGGACAGGCAGCCTACGAGCAGTACTTC
NA | TRBJ1-4 | TRBV7-9 | NA | CASSDGLNEKLFF | TGTGCCAGCAGCGACGGCCTTAATGAAAAACTGTTTTTT
TRBD1 | TRBJ2-1 | TRBV19 | NA | CASSILGQVSSYNEQFF | TGTGCCAGTAGTATCCTGGGACAGGTAAGCTCCTACAATGAGCAGTTCTTC
TRBD1 | TRBJ1-2 | TRBV27 | NA | CASSPGTAFTNYGYTF | TGTGCCAGCAGTCCAGGGACAGCCTTTACTAACTATGGCTACACCTTC
NA | TRBJ1-1 | TRBV6-5 | NA | CASSLGERDFF | TGTGCCAGCAGTTTGGGTGAACGGGATTTCTTT
TRBD2 | TRBJ2-5 | TRBV27 | NA | CASRPLAGKKETQYF | TGTGCCAGCAGGCCACTAGCGGGAAAGAAGGAGACCCAGTACTTC
NA | TRBJ2-2 | TRBV6-5 | NA | CASSVQVGRELFF | TGTGCCAGCAGTGTTCAGGTCGGGAGGGAGCTGTTTTTT
NA | TRBJ1-2 | TRBV6-5 | NA | CASSDDGNYGYTF | TGTGCCAGCAGTGACGACGGTAACTATGGCTACACCTTC
NA | TRBJ2-5 | TRBV6-6 | NA | CASSYARKETQYF | TGTGCCAGCAGTTACGCCCGGAAAGAGACCCAGTACTTC
NA | TRBJ1-2 | TRBV28 | NA | CASSLSGGGYTF | TGTGCCAGCAGTTTATCGGGGGGCGGCTACACCTTC
TRBD2 | TRBJ2-2 | TRBV4-3 | few | CASSQGTSAGELFF | TGCGCCAGCAGCCAGGGTACTAGCGCCGGGGAGCTGTTTTTT
NA | TRBJ1-6 | TRBV28 | NA | CASKLGGGNSPLHF | TGTGCCAGCAAATTGGGGGGAGGGAATTCACCCCTCCACTTT
NA | TRBJ2-7 | TRBV2 | NA | CASSAYIGGLLEQYF | TGTGCCAGCAGCGCATACATCGGGGGATTGCTCGAGCAGTACTTC
NA | TRBJ2-1 | TRBV5-4 | NA | CASSLGGPYNEQFF | TGTGCCAGCAGCTTGGGGGGGCCCTACAATGAGCAGTTCTTC
NA | TRBJ2-1 | TRBV9 | NA | CASSDQGGTYNEQFF | TGTGCCAGCAGCGATCAGGGGGGTACCTACAATGAGCAGTTCTTC
NA | TRBJ1-3 | TRBV9 | once | CASSAEGGGGAGNTIYF | TGTGCCAGCAGCGCCGAGGGGGGAGGTGGGGCTGGAAACACCATATATTTT
TRBD1 | TRBJ1-2 | TRBV4-2 | NA | CASSWTGSSYGYTF | TGTGCCAGCAGCTGGACAGGATCCTCCTATGGCTACACCTTC
NA | TRBJ2-1 | TRBV27 | NA | CASRVGDEQFF | TGTGCCAGCAGGGTAGGCGATGAGCAGTTCTTC
NA | TRBJ1-1 | TRBV19 | NA | CASSTRGRMNTEAFF | TGTGCCAGTAGTACCCGGGGACGGATGAACACTGAAGCTTTCTTT
NA | TRBJ2-3 | TRBV5-4 | NA | CASSLAHTDTQYF | TGTGCCAGCAGCTTGGCCCACACAGATACGCAGTATTTT
NA | TRBJ1-3 | TRBV4-3 | NA | CASSQSPWGTIYF | TGCGCCAGCAGCCAATCCCCATGGGGGACCATATATTTT
TRBD1 | TRBJ2-2 | TRBV19 | NA | CASRMGQGGAGELFF | TGTGCCAGTAGGATGGGACAGGGTGGGGCCGGGGAGCTGTTTTTT
TRBD2 | TRBJ2-7 | TRBV5-1 | NA | CASSLARFSGTYEQYF | TGCGCCAGCAGCTTGGCACGGTTTAGCGGGACCTACGAGCAGTACTTC
NA | TRBJ2-7 | TRBV14 | NA | CASSRNEKQGKGSYEQYF | TGTGCCAGCAGCCGAAACGAAAAACAGGGTAAAGGGTCTTACGAGCAGTACTTC
NA | TRBJ2-3 | TRBV5-8 | NA | CASRSPRDFSTDTQYF | TGTGCCAGCAGATCCCCTAGGGACTTTAGCACAGATACGCAGTATTTT
TRBD1 | TRBJ1-1 | TRBV5-4 | few | CASSLGTGMNTEAFF | TGTGCCAGCAGCTTGGGGACAGGGATGAACACTGAAGCTTTCTTT
NA | TRBJ1-2 | TRBV11-2 | NA | CASSLPDYGYTF | TGTGCCAGCAGCTTACCCGACTATGGCTACACCTTC
NA | TRBJ2-1 | TRBV4-3 | NA | CASSRSLGSSYNEQFF | TGCGCCAGCAGCCGGTCGCTAGGGAGCTCCTACAATGAGCAGTTCTTC
NA | TRBJ1-2 | TRBV6-6 | NA | CASSYLTGSNYGYTF | TGTGCCAGCAGTTACCTTACAGGGAGTAACTATGGCTACACCTTC
TRBD1 | TRBJ1-6 | TRBV7-9 | NA | CASSPGQGNNSPLHF | TGTGCCAGCAGCCCCGGACAGGGGAATAATTCACCCCTCCACTTT
NA | TRBJ2-7 | TRBV30 | NA | CAWSVQGTSQQYF | TGTGCCTGGAGTGTACAGGGAACCAGCCAGCAGTACTTC
NA | TRBJ2-7 | TRBV5-6 | NA | CASSLLNSPYEQYF | TGTGCCAGCAGCTTGCTCAACAGCCCCTACGAGCAGTACTTC
NA | TRBJ1-3 | TRBV5-7 | NA | CASSCQQGAGNTIYF | TGTGCCAGCAGCTGTCAACAGGGAGCGGGGAACACCATATATTTT
NA | TRBJ2-7 | TRBV7-9 | NA | CASSLHGEQYF | TGTGCCAGCAGCTTACACGGGGAGCAGTACTTC
NA | TRBJ1-5 | TRBV19 | NA | CASSFRSEPQHF | TGTGCCAGTAGTTTCCGGTCGGAGCCCCAGCATTTT